The 3 T cell receptor beta chains below come from one sample, sequenced in a study of shared clonotypes between healthy human individuals. Here immunoSEQ multiplex PCR was the method, and the copy in TCRdb shows in-frame clones only, minus some. The profile covers around 1,900,000 clones, with just over 90% appearing a single time and over 1.5% taken by the ten largest. CD45RO-negative CD8 cells positively selected for CCR7 made up the naive population, which excluded terminally differentiated effector memory CD45RA+ cells. Sample: naive CD8+ T cells from PBMCs. All receptors come from a man between 18 and 35 years old in good health. Some clones in this sample may be carry-over from other donors' samples.

In DNA, the CDR3 is TGTGCCAGCAGTGGGGCGGAAGGCAATCAGCCCCAGCATTTT. Translated, it gives CASSGAEGNQPQHF. V usage is TRBV27 and J usage is TRBJ1-5; TRBD1 might be the D (5 bases). Trimming took off 5 bases at V and 2 bases at J, with 10 bases between the two ends. Germline V gene data show CDR1 as MNHEY and CDR2 as SMNVEV (reference sequence). This CDR3 has 14 amino acids.

The chain uses TRBV15 and TRBJ1-5; TRBD1 might be the D (5 bases). Germline loops: CDR1 LNHNV, CDR2 YYDKDF (reference sequence). The CDR3 runs to 16 residues. Trimming stripped 0 bases from V and 2 bases from J, with 11 bases between. This chain's CDR3 is CATSRDLREGNQPQHF. The CDR3 bases are TGTGCCACCAGCAGAGATCTCAGGGAGGGCAATCAGCCCCAGCATTTT.

In this sample, this clone turned up once. One end of the junction varies from germline; a read error may be responsible. CDR3 DNA: TGTGCCAGCTCACCACCGGGACTAGCGGGAGACCTCGAAGGCGAGAAGTACTTC. Amino acid sequence: CASSPPGLAGDLEGEKYF. This chain links TRBV18 with TRBJ2-7; 14 bases align to TRBD2. This CDR3 has 18 residues. Looked up from germline, CDR1 is KGHSH and CDR2 is LQKENI. The entire variable domain, with the rest obtained from reference TRBV18 and TRBJ2-7, is as follows: NAGVMQNPRHLVRRRGQEARLRCSPMKGHSHVYWYRQLPEEGLKFMVYLQKENIIDESGMPKERFSAEFPKEGPSILRIQQVVRGDSAAYFCASSPPGLAGDLEGEKYFGPGTRLTVT.